These T cell receptor beta chains were read from a single sample in a study of regulatory T cells. Assay used: immunoSEQ multiplex PCR; TCRdb lists only in-frame clones, some missing. This table has some 21,000 clones, over 85% appearing once. Sequenced: CD8+ T cells sorted from blood. These receptors came from a child aged 2-15 years with CD3G deficiency. CDR3s include the opening cysteine and the closing phenylalanine or tryptophan. D genes are given only for firm matches.

V: TRBV11-2; J: TRBJ2-2; D: .; DNA: TGTGCCAGCAGCTTAGTCCCCACGGACACCGGGGAGCTGTTTTTT; CDR3: CASSLVPTDTGELFF
V: TRBV6-6; J: TRBJ2-7; D: TRBD1; DNA: TGTGCCAGCAGTTACGGGACAGGGCGTGACGAGCAGTACTTC; CDR3: CASSYGTGRDEQYF
V: TRBV28; J: TRBJ1-5; D: .; DNA: TGTGCCAGCAGTCTAAGGGGTCTTCATCAGCCCCAGCATTTT; CDR3: CASSLRGLHQPQHF
V: TRBV28; J: TRBJ1-5; D: .; DNA: TGTGCCAGCAACCCCGCAGGTCTAAATCAGCCCCAGCATTTT; CDR3: CASNPAGLNQPQHF
V: TRBV6-1; J: TRBJ2-2; D: .; DNA: TGTGCCAGCAGTGAAGATGGGGGGATAGGCACCGGGGAGCTGTTTTTT; CDR3: CASSEDGGIGTGELFF
V: TRBV19; J: TRBJ1-5; D: .; DNA: TGTGCCAGTAGTATAGTCCCGAATCAGCCCCAGCATTTT; CDR3: CASSIVPNQPQHF
V: TRBV7-9; J: TRBJ2-1; D: TRBD2; DNA: TGTGCCAGCAGCTTATGGCGGGAGGGCCGCAATGAGCAGTTCTTC; CDR3: CASSLWREGRNEQFF
V: TRBV30; J: TRBJ1-2; D: .; DNA: TGTGCCTGGAGCCGACAGGTTCTAGATGGCTACACCTTC; CDR3: CAWSRQVLDGYTF
V: TRBV7-9; J: TRBJ2-1; D: .; DNA: TGTGCCAGCAGCTTAGAGGTGAATGAGCAGTTCTTC; CDR3: CASSLEVNEQFF
V: TRBV7-8; J: TRBJ2-5; D: .; DNA: TGTGCCAGCAGCCACGGGTGGGGGGAGACCCAGTACTTC; CDR3: CASSHGWGETQYF
V: TRBV7-9; J: TRBJ2-5; D: TRBD2; DNA: TGTGCCAGCAGCCCCGGGACTAGCGGGAGTCTTTGGGAGACCCAGTACTTC; CDR3: CASSPGTSGSLWETQYF
V: TRBV21-1; J: TRBJ2-7; D: .; DNA: TGTGCCAGCAGGATCGTCATGTACTACGAGCAGTACTTC; CDR3: CASRIVMYYEQYF
V: TRBV19; J: TRBJ1-5; D: .; DNA: TGTGCCTTAGGGGACCTAGCGATTCAGCCCCAGCATTTT; CDR3: CALGDLAIQPQHF
V: TRBV28; J: TRBJ2-7; D: TRBD2; DNA: TGTGCCAGCAGTTTCTTCACCTTAACTAGCGGGAGATCTTACGAGCAGTACTTC; CDR3: CASSFFTLTSGRSYEQYF